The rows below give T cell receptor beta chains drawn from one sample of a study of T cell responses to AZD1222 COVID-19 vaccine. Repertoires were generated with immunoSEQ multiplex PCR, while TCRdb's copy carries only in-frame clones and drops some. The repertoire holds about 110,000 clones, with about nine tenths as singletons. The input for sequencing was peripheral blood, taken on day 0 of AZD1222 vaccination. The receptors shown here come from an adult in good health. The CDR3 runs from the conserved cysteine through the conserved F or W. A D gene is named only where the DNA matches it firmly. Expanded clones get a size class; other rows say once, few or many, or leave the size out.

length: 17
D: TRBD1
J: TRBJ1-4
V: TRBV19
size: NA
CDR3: CASSWGTVRSTNEKLFF
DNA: TGTGCCAGTAGTTGGGGGACAGTCCGATCAACTAATGAAAAACTGTTTTTT

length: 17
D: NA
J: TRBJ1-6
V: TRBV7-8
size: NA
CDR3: CASSLVDVSSYNSPLHF
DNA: TGTGCCAGCAGCTTAGTTGATGTGAGCTCCTATAATTCACCCCTCCACTTT

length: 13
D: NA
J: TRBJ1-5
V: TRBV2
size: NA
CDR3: CASRDQGPQPQHF
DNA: TGTGCCAGCAGGGACCAGGGGCCTCAGCCCCAGCATTTT

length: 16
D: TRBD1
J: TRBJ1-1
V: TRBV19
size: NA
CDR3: CASSIGQGAMNTEAFF
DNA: TGTGCCAGTAGTATAGGTCAGGGGGCCATGAACACTGAAGCTTTCTTT

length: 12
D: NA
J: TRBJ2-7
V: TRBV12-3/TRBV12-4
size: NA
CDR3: CASTRDTYEQYF
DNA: TGTGCCAGCACCCGGGACACCTACGAGCAGTACTTC

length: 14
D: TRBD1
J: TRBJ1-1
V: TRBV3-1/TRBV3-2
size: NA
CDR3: CASSQIRGVTEAFF
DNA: TGTGCCAGCAGCCAGATCAGGGGGGTCACTGAAGCTTTCTTT

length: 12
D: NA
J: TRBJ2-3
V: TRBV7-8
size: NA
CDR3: CASSPLKAAQYF
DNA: TGTGCCAGCAGCCCGCTGAAGGCGGCGCAGTATTTT

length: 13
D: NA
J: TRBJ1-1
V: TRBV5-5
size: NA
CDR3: CASSPTPETEAFF
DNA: TGTGCCAGCAGCCCTACTCCTGAAACTGAAGCTTTCTTT

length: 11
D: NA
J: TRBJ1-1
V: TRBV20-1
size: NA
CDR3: CSARRETEAFF
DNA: TGCAGTGCTAGGAGGGAAACAGAAGCTTTCTTT

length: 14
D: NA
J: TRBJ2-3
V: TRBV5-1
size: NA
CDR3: CASSLGTSPDTQYF
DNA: TGCGCCAGCAGCTTGGGAACGTCACCAGATACGCAGTATTTT

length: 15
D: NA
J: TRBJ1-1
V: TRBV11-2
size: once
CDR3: CASSLDGQSSTEAFF
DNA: TGTGCCAGCAGCTTAGACGGACAGAGCAGCACTGAAGCTTTCTTT

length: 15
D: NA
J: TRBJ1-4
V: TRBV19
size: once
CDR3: CASISDRNANEKLFF
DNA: TGTGCCAGTATCTCAGACAGGAACGCTAATGAAAAACTGTTTTTT

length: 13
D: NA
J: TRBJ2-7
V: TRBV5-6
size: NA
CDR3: CASSFTDSYEQYF
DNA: TGTGCCAGCAGCTTTACAGACTCCTACGAGCAGTACTTC

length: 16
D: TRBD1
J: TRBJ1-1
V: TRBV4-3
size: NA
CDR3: CASSQDRGTGGTEAFF
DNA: TGCGCCAGCAGCCAAGATAGGGGGACAGGGGGAACTGAAGCTTTCTTT

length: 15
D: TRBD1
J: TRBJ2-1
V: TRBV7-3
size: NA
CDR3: CASSQGQGNYNEQFF
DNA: TGTGCCAGCAGCCAAGGACAGGGCAACTACAATGAGCAGTTCTTC

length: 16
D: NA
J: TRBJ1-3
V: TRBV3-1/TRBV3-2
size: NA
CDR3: CASSQDSSASGNTIYF
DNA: TGTGCCAGCAGCCAAGATAGCTCAGCCTCTGGAAACACCATATATTTT

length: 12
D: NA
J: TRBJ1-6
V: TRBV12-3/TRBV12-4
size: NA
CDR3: CASSPGGATLHF
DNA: TGTGCCAGCAGCCCCGGAGGCGCCACTCTCCACTTT

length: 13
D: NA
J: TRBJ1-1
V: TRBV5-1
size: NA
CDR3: CASTLQGVDEAFF
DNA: TGCGCCAGCACATTACAGGGAGTGGATGAAGCTTTCTTT

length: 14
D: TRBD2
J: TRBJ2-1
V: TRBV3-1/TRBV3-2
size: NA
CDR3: CASSLGLAANEQFF
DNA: TGTGCCAGCAGCCTGGGACTAGCGGCCAATGAGCAGTTCTTC

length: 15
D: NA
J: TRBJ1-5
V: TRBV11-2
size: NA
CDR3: CASSLNTGKGQPQHF
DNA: TGTGCCAGCAGCTTAAATACAGGGAAAGGTCAGCCCCAGCATTTT

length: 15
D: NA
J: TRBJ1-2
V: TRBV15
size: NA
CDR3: CATSRGQGYDYGYTF
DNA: TGTGCCACCAGCAGAGGGCAGGGCTACGACTATGGCTACACCTTC

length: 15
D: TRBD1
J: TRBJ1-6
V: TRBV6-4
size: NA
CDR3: CASSPRPFSQGPNHF
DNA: TGTGCCAGCAGCCCGAGGCCGTTTTCACAGGGGCCCAACCACTTT

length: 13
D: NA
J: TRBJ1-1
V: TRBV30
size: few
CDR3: CAWTKTQGTEAFF
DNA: TGTGCCTGGACCAAGACCCAGGGGACTGAAGCTTTCTTT

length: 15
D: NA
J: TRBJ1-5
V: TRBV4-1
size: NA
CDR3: CASSQHSPSNQPQHF
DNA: TGCGCCAGCAGCCAACACAGTCCTAGCAATCAGCCCCAGCATTTT

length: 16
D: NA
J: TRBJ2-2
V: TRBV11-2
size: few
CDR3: CASSSRRQVNTGELFF
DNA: TGTGCCAGCAGCTCTAGGAGACAGGTGAACACCGGGGAGCTGTTTTTT

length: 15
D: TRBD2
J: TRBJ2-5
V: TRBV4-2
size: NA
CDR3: CASSRERGREETQYF
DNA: TGTGCCAGCAGCCGCGAGCGGGGACGCGAGGAGACCCAGTACTTC

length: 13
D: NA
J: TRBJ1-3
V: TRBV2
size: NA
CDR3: CASSGESGNTIYF
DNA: TGTGCCAGCAGCGGGGAATCTGGAAACACCATATATTTT

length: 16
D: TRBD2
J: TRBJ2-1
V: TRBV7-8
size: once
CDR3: CASSFPGTSGSNEQFF
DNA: TGTGCCAGCAGCTTTCCCGGGACTAGCGGGAGTAATGAGCAGTTCTTC

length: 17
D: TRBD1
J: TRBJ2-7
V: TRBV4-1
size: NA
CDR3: CASSQDPGQGTPYEQYF
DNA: TGCGCCAGCAGCCAAGATCCGGGACAGGGAACCCCCTACGAGCAGTACTTC

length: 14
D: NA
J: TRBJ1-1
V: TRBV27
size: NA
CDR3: CASIVELGGTEAFF
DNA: TGTGCCAGCATTGTGGAGTTGGGGGGCACTGAAGCTTTCTTT

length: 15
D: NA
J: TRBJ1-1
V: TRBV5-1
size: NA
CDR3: CASSLLGGEASEAFF
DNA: TGCGCCAGCAGCTTGTTGGGGGGCGAGGCCTCTGAAGCTTTCTTT